This TCR beta chain came from a study of blood T cell repertoires in COVID-19. Study at large: Collection of acute and convalescent COVID-19 samples took place in the United States, Italy and Spain. Nucleic acid was either cDNA or gDNA, and it came from T cells, B-cell-depleted T cells, or PBMCs.

Per the original data handling: Quantification of nucleated cells was approximated via reference gene primer amplification. TCRdb's copy holds only in-frame clones and misses some; the assay was immunoSEQ multiplex PCR. That table furnishes V, J and clone size, whereas the DNA furnished D and trimming. The sample carries 70,000 to 90,000 clones, almost 85% recorded once. Seattle researchers signed up patients amid active infection and tracked them longitudinally. Trimming stripped 3 bases from V and 2 bases from J, with 7 bases between. Germline V CDR1 and CDR2: SEHNR, FQNEAQ (reference sequence). The CDR3 runs 14 residues.

Sequencing used peripheral blood. The chain recombines TRBV7-9 with TRBJ2-2; D gene unclear. The receptor's source is a man aged 50 to 59 with COVID-19, enrolled during active disease. The CDR3 sequence is CASSFAQNTGELFF. CDR3 coding DNA: TGTGCCAGCAGCTTTGCACAAAACACCGGGGAGCTGTTTTTT.